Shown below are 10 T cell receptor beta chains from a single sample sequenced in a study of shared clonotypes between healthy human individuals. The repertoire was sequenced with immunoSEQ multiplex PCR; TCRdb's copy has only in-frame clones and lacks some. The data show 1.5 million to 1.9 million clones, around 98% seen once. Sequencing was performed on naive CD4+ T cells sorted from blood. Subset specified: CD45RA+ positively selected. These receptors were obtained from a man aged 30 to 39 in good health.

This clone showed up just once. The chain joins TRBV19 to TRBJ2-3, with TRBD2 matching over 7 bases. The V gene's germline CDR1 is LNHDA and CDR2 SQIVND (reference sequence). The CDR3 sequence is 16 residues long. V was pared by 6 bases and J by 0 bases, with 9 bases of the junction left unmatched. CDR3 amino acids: CASSAFFGGSTDTQYF. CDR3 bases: TGTGCCAGTAGCGCCTTTTTCGGGGGGAGCACAGATACGCAGTATTTT.

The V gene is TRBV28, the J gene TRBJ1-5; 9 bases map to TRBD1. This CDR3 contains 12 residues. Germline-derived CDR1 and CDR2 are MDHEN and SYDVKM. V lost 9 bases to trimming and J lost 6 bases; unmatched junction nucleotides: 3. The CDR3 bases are TGTGCCAGTGGGACAGGGCGTCAGCCCCAGCATTTT. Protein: CASGTGRQPQHF.

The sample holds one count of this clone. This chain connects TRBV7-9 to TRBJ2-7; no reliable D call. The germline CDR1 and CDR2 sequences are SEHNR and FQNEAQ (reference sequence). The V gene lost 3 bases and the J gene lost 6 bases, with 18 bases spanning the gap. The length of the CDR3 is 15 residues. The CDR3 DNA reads TGTGCCAGCAGCTTGCCGGGCCCAAAGACAAGCGAGCAGTACTTC. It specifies CASSLPGPKTSEQYF. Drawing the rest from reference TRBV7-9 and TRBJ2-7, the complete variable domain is DTGVSQNPRHKITKRGQNVTFRCDPISEHNRLYWYRQTLGQGPEFLTYFQNEAQLEKSRLLSDRFSAERPKGSFSTLEIQRTEQGDSAMYLCASSLPGPKTSEQYFGPGTRLTVT.

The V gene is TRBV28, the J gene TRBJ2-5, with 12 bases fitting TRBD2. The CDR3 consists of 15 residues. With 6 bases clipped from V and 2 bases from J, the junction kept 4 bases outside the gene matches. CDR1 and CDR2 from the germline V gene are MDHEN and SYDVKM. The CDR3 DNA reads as TGTGCCAGCAGCACTACTAGCGGGGGGCAAGAGACCCAGTACTTC. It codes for CASSTTSGGQETQYF.

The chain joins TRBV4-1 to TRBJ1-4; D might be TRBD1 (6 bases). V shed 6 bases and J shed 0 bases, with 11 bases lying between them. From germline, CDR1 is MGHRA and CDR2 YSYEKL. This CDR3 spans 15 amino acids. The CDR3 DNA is TGCGCCAGCAGGAGGGCAGGGGCAACTAATGAAAAACTGTTTTTT. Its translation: CASRRAGATNEKLFF.

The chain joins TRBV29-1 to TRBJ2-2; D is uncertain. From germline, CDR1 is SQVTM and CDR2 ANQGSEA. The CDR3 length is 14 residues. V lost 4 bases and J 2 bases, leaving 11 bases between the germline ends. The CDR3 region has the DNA TGCAGCGTTGTTCTGTCCCGAAACACCGGGGAGCTGTTTTTT. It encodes CSVVLSRNTGELFF.

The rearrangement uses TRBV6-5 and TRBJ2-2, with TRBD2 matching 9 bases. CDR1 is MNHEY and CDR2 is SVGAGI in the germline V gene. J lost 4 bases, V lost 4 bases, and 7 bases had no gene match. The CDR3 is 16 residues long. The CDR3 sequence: CASSSLAGRGTGELFF. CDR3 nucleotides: TGTGCCAGCAGTTCTCTAGCGGGAAGGGGCACCGGGGAGCTGTTTTTT.

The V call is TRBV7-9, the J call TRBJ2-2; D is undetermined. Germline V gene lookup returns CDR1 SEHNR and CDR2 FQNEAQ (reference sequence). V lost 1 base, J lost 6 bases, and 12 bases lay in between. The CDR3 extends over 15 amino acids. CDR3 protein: CASSLGDLISGELFF. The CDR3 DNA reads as TGTGCCAGCAGCTTAGGCGACCTAATCTCCGGGGAGCTGTTTTTT. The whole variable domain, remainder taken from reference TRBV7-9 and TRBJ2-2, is DTGVSQNPRHKITKRGQNVTFRCDPISEHNRLYWYRQTLGQGPEFLTYFQNEAQLEKSRLLSDRFSAERPKGSFSTLEIQRTEQGDSAMYLCASSLGDLISGELFFGEGSRLTVL.

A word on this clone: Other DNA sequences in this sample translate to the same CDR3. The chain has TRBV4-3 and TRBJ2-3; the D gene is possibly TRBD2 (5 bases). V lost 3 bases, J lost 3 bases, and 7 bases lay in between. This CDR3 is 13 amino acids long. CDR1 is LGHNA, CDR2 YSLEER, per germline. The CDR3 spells CASSQDWTDTQYF. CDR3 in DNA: TGCGCCAGCAGCCAGGACTGGACAGATACGCAGTATTTT.

This CDR3 is CASSFINQDADEQYF. The CDR3 coding sequence is TGTGCCAGCAGCTTTATCAACCAGGACGCCGACGAGCAGTACTTC. The J gene is TRBJ2-7, the V gene TRBV7-8; D not certain. This CDR3 has 15 amino acids. Germline loops: CDR1 SGHVS, CDR2 FQNEAQ. V lost 3 bases and J 5 bases, leaving 17 bases between the germline ends. Full variable domain (rest looked up from reference TRBV7-8 and TRBJ2-7): GAGVSQSPRYKVAKRGQDVALRCDPISGHVSLFWYQQALGQGPEFLTYFQNEAQLDKSGLPSDRFFAERPEGSVSTLKIQRTQQEDSAVYLCASSFINQDADEQYFGPGTRLTVT.